In its sample, the clone carrying this T cell receptor beta chain was seen a few times. Antigen: not known. The data belong to a study of identical twins. Study outcomes and limitations: Invariant MAIT and iNKT cells could partly confound zero-insertion analyses. Its conclusions, products of cross-sectional statistical analysis, did not come from following the same donors.

The cDNA had a unique molecular identifier and a template-switch universal primer site. TCRdb itself ran the 5' RACE reads through MiXCR, one entry per CDR3 protein. Altogether about 550,000 distinct CDR3 sequences are present, approximately 20% being singletons, with the ten largest covering approximately 0.5%. The CDR3 loop spans 12 amino acids. Germline lookup yields CDR1 DFQATT and CDR2 SNEGSKA (reference sequence). The V end lost 0 bases, the J end lost 7 bases, and 7 bases lay between the germline ends. These data are also associated with another study on yellow fever vaccine responses in identical twins.

The chain recombines TRBV20-1 with TRBJ2-1; D remains unclear. This receptor was taken from a woman aged 18-29 years in good health. Material for sequencing was CD4+ T cells sorted from blood. CDR3 residues: CSARDVGNEQFF. Here the CDR3 DNA reads TGCAGTGCTAGAGATGTGGGGAATGAGCAGTTCTTC.